The TCR beta chain described here comes from a study of CXCR3-negative and CXCR3-positive naive CD8 T cells. The libraries of TRB cDNA were constructed through 5' RACE using UMI labels. Reanalyzing the 5' RACE reads, TCRdb keeps one entry per CDR3 protein, without DNA. The sample holds tens of thousands of distinct CDR3 sequences. Broader study findings: Naive CXCR3-positive cells had TRB CDR3s more hydrophobic than those of CXCR3-negative naive cells. Surface CD5 matched across naive subsets, and TRB CDR3 properties served to infer TCR strength. TRBV-TRBJ usage matched between naive CXCR3-negative and CXCR3-positive cells but not between memory cells.

Points on this clonotype: Its antigen is not identified.

This clonotype was obtained from a human donor in good health. Some clones in this sample may be carry-over from other donors' samples. Material for sequencing was naive CXCR3+ CD8+ T cells from blood. Subset given: CD45RO-CCR7+CD27+CD95- naive CD8+ T cells expressing CXCR3 (TNR3+).

CDR3 in amino acids: CASGVTGFGEDTQYF. V and J are TRBV5-5 and TRBJ2-3; TCRdb names TRBD1, which stays unverified in the absence of DNA. The CDR3 sequence is 15 residues long. Germline V CDR1 and CDR2: SGHKS, YYEKEE (reference sequence).